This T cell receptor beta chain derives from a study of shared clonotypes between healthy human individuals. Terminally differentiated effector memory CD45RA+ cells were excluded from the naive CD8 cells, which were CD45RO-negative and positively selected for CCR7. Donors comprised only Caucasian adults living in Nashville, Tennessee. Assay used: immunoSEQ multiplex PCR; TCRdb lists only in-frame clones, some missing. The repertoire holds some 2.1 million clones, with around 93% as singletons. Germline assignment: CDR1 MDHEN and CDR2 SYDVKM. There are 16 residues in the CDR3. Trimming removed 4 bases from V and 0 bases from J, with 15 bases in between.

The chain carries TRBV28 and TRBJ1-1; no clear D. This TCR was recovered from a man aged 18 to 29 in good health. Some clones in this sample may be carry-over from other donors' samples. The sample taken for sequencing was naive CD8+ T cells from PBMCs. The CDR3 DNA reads TGTGCCAGCAGTTCACACAGACAAACCCTGAACACTGAAGCTTTCTTT. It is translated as CASSSHRQTLNTEAFF.